This T cell receptor (beta chain) was retrieved from a study of blood T cell repertoires in COVID-19. Looking at the study overall: PBMCs, B-cell-depleted T cells, or T cells provided the cDNA or gDNA that made up the material.

This CDR3 contains 14 residues. With 3 bases clipped from V and 0 bases from J, the junction kept 0 bases outside the gene matches. The V gene's germline CDR1 is DFQATT and CDR2 SNEGSKA (reference sequence). Individuals drawn from 20 to 30 US areas were about 18 to 89 years old. Only in-frame clones appear in the TCRdb table, and some are missing; sequencing was by immunoSEQ multiplex PCR. The table shows a few hundred thousand clones, with more than 75% occurring only once. With respect to this clone: Distinct nucleotide sequences in the sample also encode this CDR3.

The sequence came from a woman aged 55-69 years in a cohort exposed to, infected with or recovered from COVID-19 (not recorded which). The rearrangement joins TRBV20-1 to TRBJ2-1; 9 positions match TRBD2. The sample was PBMCs or T cells enriched from blood (not recorded which). The DNA of the CDR3 is TGCAGTGCTAGTAGCGGGAGCTCCTACAATGAGCAGTTCTTC. Residues: CSASSGSSYNEQFF.